These 13 T cell receptor beta chains came from one sample sequenced in a study of human T cells and chemical hapten exposure. The template was total RNA from unfractionated whole blood. TCRdb processed the 5' RACE reads anew with MiXCR; each CDR3 protein has one entry. Of around 82,000 distinct CDR3 sequences listed, 7.7% are singletons. The receptors come from a male donor in good health.

There are many counts of this clonotype. This rearrangement joins TRBV2 to TRBJ2-1, with 9 bases that match TRBD2. The CDR3 is 16 amino acids. Germline V CDR1 and CDR2: SNHLY, FYNNEI. V dropped 6 bases and J dropped 5; count of bases not matched to a gene: 11. Here the CDR3 DNA reads TGTGCCAGCAGCGACCCCCGGGAGCGGGAGGACAATGAGCAGTTCTTC. Its protein product is CASSDPREREDNEQFF.

Comment on this clonotype: Compared with germline, one end of the junction differs, possibly owing to a read error. V usage is TRBV20-1 and J usage is TRBJ1-5; D is uncertain. CDR1 and CDR2 (germline): DFQATT, SNEGSKA (reference sequence). The CDR3 loop spans 15 amino acids. CDR3 sequence: CGARATGREVQPQHF. The CDR3, as DNA: TGCGGTGCTAGAGCGACGGGGAGGGAGGTTCAGCCCCAGCATTTT.

This clonotype was seen more than once but under ten times. V gene TRBV25-1 combines with J gene TRBJ2-5; D is unresolved. The V end lost 7 bases, the J end lost 5 bases, and 8 bases lay between the germline ends. The CDR3 loop spans 11 amino acids. Germline loops: CDR1 MGHDK, CDR2 SYGVNS. DNA of the CDR3: TGTGCCAGCATGGTCGCCGAGACCCAGTACTTC. Protein product: CASMVAETQYF. The full variable domain, in which reference TRBV25-1 and TRBJ2-5 provide the parts outside the CDR3, is EADIYQTPRYLVIGTGKKITLECSQTMGHDKMYWYQQDPGMELHLIHYSYGVNSTEKGDLSSESTVSRIRTEHFPLTLESARPSHTSQYLCASMVAETQYFGPGTRLLVL.

This sequence joins TRBV29-1 and TRBJ2-2; D call uncertain. CDR1 and CDR2 from the germline V gene are SQVTM and ANQGSEA. This CDR3 comprises 11 residues. V was shortened by 3 bases and J by 8 bases, with 7 bases between the two germline ends. DNA for the CDR3: TGCAGCGTTGACGGCGCGGGGGAGCTGTTTTTT. Residues: CSVDGAGELFF.

V is TRBV6-5 and J is TRBJ2-6; no definite D call. V was cut by 6 bases and J by 0 bases, with 15 bases left in between. This CDR3 is 17 amino acids long. Germline V gives CDR1 MNHEY, CDR2 SVGAGI. The CDR3 is CASRSRNYNSGANVLTF. CDR3 DNA: TGTGCCAGCAGGTCCAGAAACTATAACTCTGGGGCCAACGTCCTGACTTTC.

The chain employs TRBV15 and TRBJ1-5; 11 bases map to TRBD1. Trimming cost V 5 bases and J 1 base; bases outside gene matches: 4. This CDR3 region has 16 residues. CDR1 and CDR2 (germline): LNHNV, YYDKDF (reference sequence). The CDR3, as DNA: TGTGCCACCAGCTGGACAGGGGGCGGAAGCAATCAGCCCCAGCATTTT. This codes for CATSWTGGGSNQPQHF.

This clonotype was observed a few times. CDR3 amino acids: CASSLSGRETQYF. CDR3 bases: TGCGCCAGCAGCTTGTCGGGACGGGAGACCCAGTACTTC. This sequence joins TRBV5-1 and TRBJ2-5, with D possibly being TRBD1 or TRBD2 (5 bases each). The germline V gene has CDR1 SGHRS and CDR2 YFSETQ. The germline V and J ends were trimmed by 1 base and 5 bases, with 9 bases remaining between them. The CDR3 is 13 residues long.

This clonotype turned up a few times. This chain connects TRBV9 to TRBJ1-2, with unresolved D. The V and J ends lost 4 bases and 3 bases respectively, with 10 bases between them. Germline V gene sequence: CDR1 SGDLS, CDR2 YYNGEE. CDR3 length: 13 residues. The DNA for the CDR3 is TGTGCCAGCAGCCTAAGGACCGACTATGGCTACACCTTC. Translation: CASSLRTDYGYTF. The full variable domain, completed using reference TRBV9 and TRBJ1-2, is DSGVTQTPKHLITATGQRVTLRCSPRSGDLSVYWYQQSLDQGLQFLIQYYNGEERAKGNILERFSAQQFPDLHSELNLSSLELGDSALYFCASSLRTDYGYTFGSGTRLTVV.

A few counts support this clonotype. The chain is built from TRBV6-2 or TRBV6-3 and TRBJ2-7; D remains ambiguous. V was cut by 5 bases and J by 11 bases, with 19 bases left in between. The CDR3 contains 13 residues. Germline V CDR1 and CDR2: MNHEY, SVGEGT. As DNA, the CDR3 is TGTGCCAGCAGTGACCGAGGACCACCCCCGGAGTACTTC. It yields the protein CASSDRGPPPEYF.

This rearrangement joins TRBV12-3 or TRBV12-4 to TRBJ2-3, with a weak D call TRBD2 (6 bases). The CDR3 extends over 14 amino acids. Trimming took 5 bases from V and 6 from J, leaving 15 bases between them. CDR3 bases: TGTGCCAGCAGTCCTTCATCAAGCGGGGATACGCAGTATTTT. Its translation is CASSPSSSGDTQYF.

This clonotype has at least ten counts. The CDR3, as DNA: TGCGCCAGCAGTCCCGACAGGGTGGTCGGCTACACCTTC. This sequence encodes CASSPDRVVGYTF. The J gene is TRBJ1-2, the V gene TRBV10-2; 7 bases line up with TRBD1. Germline V gene data show CDR1 as WSHSY and CDR2 as SAAADI. The CDR3 has 13 residues. V dropped 5 bases and J dropped 8; count of bases not matched to a gene: 8.

V and J are TRBV4-1 and TRBJ1-6, with D unclear. Between the trimmed V and J ends, which lost 1 base and 7 bases, there was a span of 8 bases. This CDR3 contains 14 residues. Germline values: CDR1 MGHRA, CDR2 YSYEKL. In DNA form, the CDR3 reads TGCGCCAGCAGCCAAGTCCCGAGAAATTCACCCCTCCACTTT. This gives the protein CASSQVPRNSPLHF.

In its sample, this clonotype was seen many times. This chain uses TRBV18 with TRBJ2-7, with 9 bases fitting TRBD1. Per germline, CDR1 KGHSH and CDR2 LQKENI. The CDR3 has 15 amino acids. The J segment lost 3 bases and the V segment lost 6 bases, leaving 9 bases of the junction unmatched. CDR3 sequence reads: CASSPGQGAVYEQYF. In DNA form, the CDR3 reads TGTGCCAGCTCGCCGGGACAGGGTGCAGTCTACGAGCAGTACTTC.